This T cell receptor beta chain came from a study of vaccination effects on CD4 cells after COVID-19. Study-level results: The study had few convalescent patients and no early post-infection timepoints. Among infection- and vaccine-induced clones, marked clonal contraction occurred late after vaccination.

The repertoire was sequenced with immunoSEQ multiplex PCR; TCRdb's copy has only in-frame clones and lacks some. The sample records around 60,000 clones, 73% being singletons. About this clone: Its target is unknown. At the DNA level, this CDR3 is encoded by other sequences in the same sample as well.

Sequencing was preceded by expansion of antigen-specific CD4+ T cells with viral peptide pools in the ViraFEST assay. Scientists isolated CD4+ T cells after a roughly 10-day culture period ended. Participants each got two BNT162b2 or mRNA-1273 vaccine doses. Nobody among the vaccine recipients had prior SARS-CoV-2 infection (nucleocapsid antibodies were negative). The sample in question was CD4+ T cells from PBMCs cultured with HCoV-229E spike peptides, obtained after COVID-19 vaccination. This receptor was identified in a human donor who received a COVID-19 vaccine.

Here the CDR3 reads CATSDLRGGSYNEQFF. As DNA, the CDR3 is TGTGCCACCAGTGATTTGCGTGGGGGTTCCTACAATGAGCAGTTCTTC. V is TRBV24-1 and J is TRBJ2-1, with D perhaps assigned TRBD1 or TRBD2 (5 bases each). The germline V gene encodes CDR1 KGHDR and CDR2 SFDVKD. The CDR3 is 16 residues long. V lost 0 bases, J lost 1 base, and 9 bases lay in between.